The present entry profiles one TCR beta chain with its context. In this sample, this clonotype turned up many times. There is no known antigen for this receptor. One base away there is no much larger clone; base qualities are not given. Its CDR3 holds 15 amino acids, cysteine through phenylalanine. Solely the CDR3 DNA is kept, with 45 bases framed from the first base. From a lookup of the germline V gene, CDR1 and CDR2 are SGDLS and YYNGEE. V loses 3 bases at its end and J loses 1 base; junction bases beyond the gene matches: 3. TCR beta CDR3 regions were amplified from RNA transcripts. A first-round RT-PCR of the TCR CDR3 used the HTBI primer set with the Qiagen OneStep RT-PCR kit. Libraries were constructed in a second round of multiplex PCR, after which size selection and purification were carried out. Libraries were sequenced paired-end with 100 bp reads on an Illumina HiSeq2000. The study's own analysis went as follows. SOAPnuke was used to process the raw data, throwing out any read that contained adapters or uncalled bases, had a mean Phred below 15, or lacked an exact constant-primer or identifier match. High-quality paired reads were merged using COPE v1.2.5, and each unique nucleotide sequence was defined as a clonotype. Clonotypes were aligned to IMGT TRBV, TRBD and TRBJ reference segments using MiTCR v1.1. The analysis included only V-J combinations with a frequency above 0.0001, which together covered 99.2% of the repertoires. A TCS score was defined as the ratio of F50 (clonal expansion) to E x V (chaos), with BLOSUM62-based TCRdist applied between CDR3 peptides within each V-J. Welch's t-statistics and random forest reduced just over 500 V-J features to about 12, which were used in a naive Bayes classifier (R e1071). Thyroid-blood repertoire similarity was quantified with the Morisita-Horn index. TCRdb handled the public reads itself, with Q25 trimming in fastp and clone calling in MiXCR, and kept productive beta chains. Every distinct CDR3 protein forms one entry, paired with its most common genes and DNA. What appears here as the V and J calls and clone size reflects TCRdb's work, not the paper's. Recorded for this sample are 600,000 to 700,000 distinct CDR3 sequences; over 40% of them occurred a single time. Jointly, the top ten make up roughly 7.2% of the sample.

This sample is drawn from a study of T cells in Graves' hyperthyroidism and ophthalmopathy (dated by TCRdb to about 2019). Looking at the study overall: A discovery cohort of roughly 100 patients, roughly 43 with Graves' ophthalmopathy and approximately 60 with stable Graves' hyperthyroidism, was used to find distinguishing TCR V-J signatures. Thyroid tissue and blood T-cell repertoires from six Graves' hyperthyroidism patients were also compared in the study. Prospective prediction of ophthalmopathy was tested in an independent validation cohort consisting of 18 to 20 hyperthyroidism patients and 15 or so patients who later progressed to ophthalmopathy. Following sampling, methimazole starting at 30 mg daily was given to hyperthyroidism patients, and high-dose intravenous methylprednisolone was given to ophthalmopathy patients. The 90 or so discovery patients were randomly split 7:3 into training and test sets. The paper reports TCR Vbeta CDR3 sequencing of some 140 peripheral blood samples: 43 ophthalmopathy, under 80 hyperthyroidism and approximately 17 progressor patients. The investigation overall reported the following: No statistical method was used to set the sample size in advance, and investigators knew the group allocation. Most expanded thyroid clonotypes (frequency above 0.001) were also detected in blood, suggesting blood repertoires may reflect thyroid immune responses. A 13 V-J signature model separated ophthalmopathy from stable hyperthyroidism, with roughly 88% sensitivity and about 81% specificity in cross-validation and 80%/75% in testing. In validation, the model predicted progression to ophthalmopathy with 55% to 71% sensitivity and approximately 78% specificity, a median of 6.5 months before onset.

The study excluded patients with uncontrolled infections, other autoimmune diseases, pregnancy or lactation. Diagnoses were established on the basis of clinical symptoms, serum thyroxine and TRAb, thyroid ultrasound, and orbital computed tomography. Total RNA was extracted with Trizol reagent, and quality was checked on an Agilent 2100 Bioanalyzer. The sequenced sample was peripheral blood or thyroid tissue (not recorded which). This TCR came from an adult man with Graves' disease, either hyperthyroidism or ophthalmopathy (not recorded which). The sequence links TRBV9 to TRBJ2-5; TRBD2 agrees with 10 junctional bases. Here is the DNA: TGTGCCAGCAGCGACATAGCGGGGGGCCAAGAGACCCAGTACTTC. It is translated as CASSDIAGGQETQYF.